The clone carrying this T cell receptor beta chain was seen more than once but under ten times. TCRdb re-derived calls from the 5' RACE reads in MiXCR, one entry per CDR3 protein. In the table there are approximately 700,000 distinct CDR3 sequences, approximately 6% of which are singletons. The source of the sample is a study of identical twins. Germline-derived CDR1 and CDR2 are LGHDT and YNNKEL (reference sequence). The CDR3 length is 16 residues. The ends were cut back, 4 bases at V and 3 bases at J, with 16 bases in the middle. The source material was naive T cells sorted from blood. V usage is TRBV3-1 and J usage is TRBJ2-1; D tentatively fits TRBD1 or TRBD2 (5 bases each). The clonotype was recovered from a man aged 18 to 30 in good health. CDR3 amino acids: CASSPWRGESYNEQFF. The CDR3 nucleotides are TGTGCCAGCAGCCCATGGAGAGGGGAGAGCTACAATGAGCAGTTCTTC.